The rows below give T cell receptor beta chains drawn from one sample of a study of blood T cell repertoires in COVID-19. Assay: immunoSEQ multiplex PCR; the TCRdb copy retains only in-frame clones and omits some. The sample has some 240,000 clones; around 90% are singletons. The sample taken for sequencing was peripheral blood. Receptors originate from a man in his 60s who had recovered from COVID-19. CDR3s include the opening cysteine and the closing phenylalanine or tryptophan. The order of the fields is V gene, J gene, D gene, clone size, CDR3 protein, CDR3 DNA. The D gene is left open where the match is weak. Not every row has a clone size; where given, it reads once, few, many or a size class.

v_gene: TRBV21-1
j_gene: TRBJ2-4
d_gene: -
abundance: -
CDR3aa: CASSTGENIQYF
CDR3nt: TGTGCCAGCAGCACAGGGGAAAACATTCAGTACTTC

v_gene: TRBV5-1
j_gene: TRBJ1-5
d_gene: -
abundance: -
CDR3aa: CASSSGEGNQPQHF
CDR3nt: TGCGCCAGCAGTTCCGGGGAGGGCAATCAGCCCCAGCATTTT

v_gene: TRBV12-5
j_gene: TRBJ2-5
d_gene: TRBD1
abundance: few
CDR3aa: CASGLDRGKETQYF
CDR3nt: TGTGCTAGTGGTTTGGACAGGGGGAAAGAGACCCAGTACTTC

v_gene: TRBV27
j_gene: TRBJ1-2
d_gene: -
abundance: -
CDR3aa: CASKRGGDGYTF
CDR3nt: TGTGCCAGCAAAAGGGGGGGGGATGGCTACACCTTC

v_gene: TRBV5-1
j_gene: TRBJ2-2
d_gene: -
abundance: -
CDR3aa: CASSWLAGSTGELFF
CDR3nt: TGCGCCAGCAGCTGGCTGGCGGGGAGTACCGGGGAGCTGTTTTTT

v_gene: TRBV18
j_gene: TRBJ1-1
d_gene: -
abundance: -
CDR3aa: CASSPYGTGTEAFF
CDR3nt: TGTGCCAGCTCACCGTATGGTACGGGCACTGAAGCTTTCTTT

v_gene: TRBV5-3
j_gene: TRBJ1-2
d_gene: -
abundance: -
CDR3aa: CARSQDSRGGYTF
CDR3nt: TGTGCCAGAAGCCAGGACAGTCGCGGTGGCTACACCTTC

v_gene: TRBV24-1
j_gene: TRBJ2-5
d_gene: TRBD1
abundance: few
CDR3aa: CATSEGQGVRETQYF
CDR3nt: TGTGCCACCAGTGAGGGACAGGGAGTGAGGGAGACCCAGTACTTC

v_gene: TRBV19
j_gene: TRBJ2-3
d_gene: -
abundance: once
CDR3aa: CASSQGRAPLDTQYF
CDR3nt: TGTGCCAGTAGTCAGGGTCGGGCGCCACTGGATACGCAGTATTTT

v_gene: TRBV24-1
j_gene: TRBJ2-5
d_gene: -
abundance: -
CDR3aa: CATSDFRTQETQYF
CDR3nt: TGTGCCACCAGTGATTTCAGGACTCAAGAGACCCAGTACTTC

v_gene: TRBV9
j_gene: TRBJ2-2
d_gene: -
abundance: once
CDR3aa: CASSVAGGGNQAGELFF
CDR3nt: TGTGCCAGCAGCGTAGCAGGCGGGGGCAATCAGGCCGGGGAGCTGTTTTTT

v_gene: TRBV10-3
j_gene: TRBJ2-7
d_gene: TRBD1
abundance: -
CDR3aa: CAISDRQGISYEQYF
CDR3nt: TGTGCCATCAGTGACCGACAGGGTATCTCCTACGAGCAGTACTTC